This TCR beta chain originates from a study of blood T cell repertoires in COVID-19. Across the study: COVID-19 samples collected from the United States, Italy and Spain covered acute and convalescent phases. T cells, B-cell-depleted T cells, or PBMCs supplied cDNA or gDNA.

In the authors' workflow: Scientists estimated how many nucleated cells there were by amplifying reference gene primers. Some clones are missing from TCRdb's copy, which holds only in-frame ones; the method was immunoSEQ multiplex PCR. Clone size and the V and J calls come from that table; the DNA yielded D and trimming. The sample has around 120,000 clones, around 90% seen once. Seattle enrolled patients during active infection and tracked them longitudinally. Germline values: CDR1 ENHRY, CDR2 SYGVKD. Trimming shortened V by 8 bases and J by 3 bases, and 13 bases separated the two germline ends. This CDR3 has 13 residues.

Sequenced material: peripheral blood. The sequence was obtained from a woman aged 60-75 years with COVID-19, enrolled during active disease. The V and J genes are TRBV10-3 and TRBJ1-2; D possibly corresponds to TRBD1 (5 bases). CDR3 nucleotide sequence: TGTGCCATCCAGGTGGGGCGCGACTATGGCTACACCTTC. Amino acids: CAIQVGRDYGYTF.